The 21 T cell receptor beta chains given below trace back to one sample, sequenced in a study of early T cells in non-severe SARS-CoV-2 infection. TCRdb re-called the 5' RACE reads through MiXCR, storing one row per CDR3 protein. The sample holds around 52,000 distinct CDR3 sequences, about 5.9% seen once. Sequenced sample: whole blood. Source of these receptors: an adult who was a healthcare worker with PCR-confirmed SARS-CoV-2 infection or an uninfected control (not recorded which).

This clonotype appeared many times. This chain connects TRBV19 to TRBJ1-5; no reliable D call. The germline V gene has CDR1 LNHDA and CDR2 SQIVND (reference sequence). This CDR3 is built from 15 residues. Trimming stripped 3 bases from V and 0 bases from J, with 9 bases between. CDR3 residues: CASSINRNSNQPQHF. The CDR3 nucleotides are TGTGCCAGTAGTATCAACAGAAATAGCAATCAGCCCCAGCATTTT. The full variable domain, its missing parts supplied by reference TRBV19 and TRBJ1-5, is DGGITQSPKYLFRKEGQNVTLSCEQNLNHDAMYWYRQDPGQGLRLIYYSQIVNDFQKGDIAEGYSVSREKKESFPLTVTSAQKNPTAFYLCASSINRNSNQPQHFGDGTRLSIL.

Only a few counts were recorded for this clonotype. The rearrangement joins TRBV20-1 to TRBJ2-3, with 10 positions matching TRBD2. This CDR3 is built from 18 residues. V lost 6 bases and J lost 6; bases outside the gene matches: 21. Germline values: CDR1 DFQATT, CDR2 SNEGSKA (reference sequence). CDR3 sequence: CSAYPRSVSSGGTDTQYF. Written as DNA, the CDR3 is TGCAGTGCCTACCCCCGTTCTGTCTCTAGCGGGGGTACCGATACGCAGTATTTT.

This chain joins TRBV9 and TRBJ1-1; the match to TRBD1 covers 12 bases. The germline gives CDR1 SGDLS, CDR2 YYNGEE. CDR3 length equals 16 residues. Trimming removed 4 bases from V and 2 bases from J; junction bases left unmatched: 6. CDR3 residues: CASSPGTGGYNTEAFF. CDR3 sequence (DNA): TGTGCCAGCAGCCCCGGGACAGGGGGCTATAACACTGAAGCTTTCTTT. Together with reference TRBV9 and TRBJ1-1, the CDR3 gives the full variable domain: DSGVTQTPKHLITATGQRVTLRCSPRSGDLSVYWYQQSLDQGLQFLIQYYNGEERAKGNILERFSAQQFPDLHSELNLSSLELGDSALYFCASSPGTGGYNTEAFFGQGTRLTVV.

This clonotype has ten or more counts. The rearrangement uses TRBV4-2 and TRBJ2-3; D is unclear. The V gene lost 0 bases and the J gene lost 1 base, with 11 bases spanning the gap. The CDR3 is 16 amino acids. Per germline, CDR1 LGHNA and CDR2 YNFKEQ. In nucleotides, the CDR3 is TGTGCCAGCAGCCAAGACTCCTCCCGGGGCACAGATACGCAGTATTTT. It specifies CASSQDSSRGTDTQYF.

The sample holds a few counts of this clonotype. The J gene is TRBJ2-3, the V gene TRBV6-5, with D perhaps matching TRBD2 (5 bases). The CDR3 is 14 residues long. The germline V and J ends were trimmed by 7 bases and 4 bases, with 15 bases remaining between them. Per the germline V gene, CDR1 is MNHEY and CDR2 is SVGAGI. The CDR3: CASTIGGPADTQYF. Here the CDR3 DNA reads TGTGCCAGCACCATAGGAGGCCCGGCAGATACGCAGTATTTT.

This chain's CDR3 is CASAVGLGGYEQYF. The CDR3 DNA reads TGTGCCAGCGCCGTGGGACTGGGGGGGTACGAGCAGTACTTC. The chain links TRBV2 to TRBJ2-7, with TRBD2 matching 7 bases. The CDR3 consists of 14 residues. The J segment lost 4 bases and the V segment lost 8 bases, leaving 11 bases of the junction unmatched. CDR1 and CDR2 from the germline V gene are SNHLY and FYNNEI.

The chain joins TRBV12-2 to TRBJ2-1. TRBV12-2 is labeled a pseudogene. The CDR3 has 14 residues. Here the CDR3 reads CASRLGFRTKEQFF. DNA of the CDR3: TGTGCAAGTCGCTTAGGGTTTAGAACAAAGGAGCAGTTCTTC.

The sample holds many counts of this clonotype. The junction departs from germline at one end; a sequencing error may be responsible. The chain employs TRBV18 and TRBJ2-7; 11 bases match TRBD1. This CDR3 contains 13 residues. The V gene's germline CDR1 is KGHSH and CDR2 LQKENI. CDR3 region: CASSEGQGAPLHF. The CDR3 coding sequence is TGTGCCAGCTCAGAAGGACAGGGGGCCCCGCTGCACTTC.

The table lists this clonotype with a few counts. This chain connects TRBV5-1 to TRBJ1-2, with no clear D. The germline CDR1 and CDR2 sequences are SGHRS and YFSETQ. V lost 0 bases and J 4 bases, leaving 4 bases between the germline ends. This CDR3 is built from 12 residues. This CDR3 is CASSLDRYGYTF. CDR3 sequence (DNA): TGCGCCAGCAGCTTGGACCGCTATGGCTACACCTTC.

This clonotype was seen more than once but under ten times. V and J are TRBV7-2 and TRBJ1-1; a possible D gene is TRBD1 (6 bases). The germline V gene encodes CDR1 SGHTA and CDR2 FQGNSA. V lost 3 bases, J lost 2 bases, and 10 bases lay in between. The CDR3 loop spans 14 amino acids. CDR3 sequence: CASSFSRGNTEAFF. CDR3 sequence (DNA): TGTGCCAGCAGCTTTTCCAGGGGAAACACTGAAGCTTTCTTT.

The V and J genes are TRBV6-5 and TRBJ2-7; possible D gene TRBD1, 5 bases. The CDR3 loop spans 14 amino acids. Germline V gene data show CDR1 as MNHEY and CDR2 as SVGAGI. V lost 2 bases, J lost 0 bases, and 8 bases lay in between. The CDR3 loop reads CASSYKGFSYEQYF. The CDR3 DNA reads TGTGCCAGCAGTTACAAGGGGTTCTCCTACGAGCAGTACTTC.

The chain uses TRBV12-5 and TRBJ2-1, with D possibly TRBD2 on 6 matching bases. The V gene's germline CDR1 is LGHNT and CDR2 FRNRAP. The CDR3 has 14 residues. The V gene lost 3 bases and the J gene lost 6 bases, with 12 bases spanning the gap. CDR3 nucleotide sequence: TGTGCTAGTGGTTTAGCGGGTTTCACCAATGAGCAGTTCTTC. As protein: CASGLAGFTNEQFF.

With respect to this clonotype: It may be a read error: a sequence one base away is much more abundant. The gene calls are TRBV20-1 and TRBJ1-1; no firm D call. Trimming shortened V by 3 bases and J by 3 bases, and 11 bases separated the two germline ends. Germline V gene lookup returns CDR1 DFQATT and CDR2 SNEGSKA (reference sequence). The CDR3 extends over 13 amino acids. The CDR3 region is CSARGGGYTEAFF. The CDR3, as DNA: TGCAGTGCTAGGGGCGGAGGGTACACTGAAGCTTTCTTT.

In this sample, this clonotype turned up many times. V and J are TRBV6-2 or TRBV6-3 and TRBJ1-2; D ambiguous. The CDR3 has 17 amino acids. Trimming removed 0 bases at V and 4 bases at J, with 18 bases between. Germline V gene lookup returns CDR1 MNHEY and CDR2 SVGEGT. CDR3 in amino acids: CASSYSASSGPLYGYTF. The CDR3 DNA reads TGTGCCAGCAGTTACTCTGCATCCTCGGGCCCCCTCTATGGCTACACCTTC.

This clonotype was observed a handful of times. This chain uses TRBV7-3 with TRBJ2-1; 10 bases fit TRBD1. The CDR3 extends over 15 amino acids. Germline V gives CDR1 SGHTA, CDR2 FQGTGA. After removal of 1 base from V and 10 bases from J, the junction contained 7 bases not matched to a gene. CDR3 bases: TGTGCCAGCAGCTTAAGGGACAGGGGACCAGGCGAGCAGTTCTTC. Protein sequence: CASSLRDRGPGEQFF.

This clonotype has at least ten counts. The chain couples TRBV7-6 to TRBJ2-2; D call uncertain. There are 14 residues in the CDR3. Trimming cost V 4 bases and J 5 bases, with 11 bases left between them. Germline V gives CDR1 SGHVS, CDR2 FNYEAQ. The CDR3 nucleotides are TGTGCCAGCAGCTCCCCCCTTACGACCGGGGAGCTGTTTTTT. As protein: CASSSPLTTGELFF.

This clonotype was detected ten times or more. The chain has TRBV14 and TRBJ1-2; D might be TRBD1 (5 bases). There are 16 residues in the CDR3. Germline V gene data show CDR1 as SGHDN and CDR2 as FVKESK. V lost 0 bases and J 8 bases, leaving 19 bases between the germline ends. CDR3 in amino acids: CASSQDFPGPGGGYTF. The DNA of the CDR3 is TGTGCCAGCAGCCAAGACTTCCCGGGGCCCGGGGGGGGCTACACCTTC. Full variable domain (rest looked up from reference TRBV14 and TRBJ1-2): EAGVTQFPSHSVIEKGQTVTLRCDPISGHDNLYWYRRVMGKEIKFLLHFVKESKQDESGMPNNRFLAERTGGTYSTLKVQPAELEDSGVYFCASSQDFPGPGGGYTFGSGTRLTVV.

This clonotype was found many times. The gene calls are TRBV7-9 and TRBJ2-1; TRBD2 agrees at 9 bases. The CDR3 has 18 amino acids. V shed 0 bases and J 0 bases; nucleotides not matched to a gene: 6. CDR1 and CDR2 from the germline V gene are SEHNR and FQNEAQ (reference sequence). In DNA form, the CDR3 reads TGTGCCAGCAGCTTAGCTGCTAGCGGGGAGATCTCCTACAATGAGCAGTTCTTC. Translated: CASSLAASGEISYNEQFF. Variable domain in full (rest from reference TRBV7-9 and TRBJ2-1): DTGVSQNPRHKITKRGQNVTFRCDPISEHNRLYWYRQTLGQGPEFLTYFQNEAQLEKSRLLSDRFSAERPKGSFSTLEIQRTEQGDSAMYLCASSLAASGEISYNEQFFGPGTRLTVL.

This chain links TRBV28 with TRBJ1-2, with 7 bases that match TRBD1. The germline gives CDR1 MDHEN, CDR2 SYDVKM. After removal of 6 bases from V and 1 base from J, the junction contained 8 bases not matched to a gene. The CDR3 totals 15 residues. In DNA form, the CDR3 reads TGTGCCAGCAGCCCTGCCGGGACAGTTAACTATGGCTACACCTTC. It yields the protein CASSPAGTVNYGYTF.

The table lists this clonotype with a few counts. The CDR3 sequence: CASEYHPTGGRNQPQHF. The CDR3 DNA reads TGTGCCAGCGAATACCACCCCACAGGGGGCCGAAATCAGCCCCAGCATTTT. This rearrangement joins TRBV12-3 or TRBV12-4 to TRBJ1-5, with 9 bases aligning to TRBD1. J gave up 4 bases and V 8 bases, and 15 bases lay outside the gene matches. The CDR3 is made up of 17 amino acids.

This clonotype was counted ten times or more. This sequence joins TRBV10-3 and TRBJ1-1, with D maybe TRBD1 (5 bases). Trimming cost V 11 bases and J 1 base, with 8 bases left between them. The CDR3 consists of 11 residues. In germline, CDR1 is ENHRY, CDR2 SYGVKD. The CDR3 DNA sequence: TGTGCCTCCCAGGGGAACACTGAAGCTTTCTTT. This translates into CASQGNTEAFF.